This T cell receptor (beta chain) was obtained from a study of T cells in Graves' hyperthyroidism and ophthalmopathy. Study-wide context: Peripheral blood was collected at initial diagnosis, before any treatment.

Diagnostic decisions used clinical symptoms, serum thyroxine and TRAb, thyroid ultrasound and orbital computed tomography. Germline lookup yields CDR1 DFQATT and CDR2 SNEGSKA (reference sequence). The CDR3 is 18 residues long. Trimming shortened V by 0 bases and J by 6 bases, and 27 bases separated the two germline ends. Study outcomes and limitations: Most clonotypes expanded in thyroid above 0.001 were likewise present in blood.

Amplification of TCR beta CDR3 regions was performed using RNA transcripts as template. An initial round of RT-PCR targeting the TCR CDR3 relied on the HTBI primer set. TCRdb independently ran MiXCR on the multiplex PCR reads; one entry per CDR3 protein. The sample shows approximately 590,000 distinct CDR3 sequences, approximately 14% of them seen only once. This clonotype was counted between two and nine times. As yet, its antigen is unknown. The receptor comes from a woman in her twenties or thirties with Graves' hyperthyroidism. V and J are TRBV20-1 and TRBJ2-7; D possibly uses TRBD1 or TRBD2 (5 bases each). The sample was blood. The CDR3 protein is CSARDTPGRTAPRLEQYF. CDR3 in DNA: TGCAGTGCTAGAGACACACCGGGACGGACGGCCCCAAGACTCGAGCAGTACTTC.